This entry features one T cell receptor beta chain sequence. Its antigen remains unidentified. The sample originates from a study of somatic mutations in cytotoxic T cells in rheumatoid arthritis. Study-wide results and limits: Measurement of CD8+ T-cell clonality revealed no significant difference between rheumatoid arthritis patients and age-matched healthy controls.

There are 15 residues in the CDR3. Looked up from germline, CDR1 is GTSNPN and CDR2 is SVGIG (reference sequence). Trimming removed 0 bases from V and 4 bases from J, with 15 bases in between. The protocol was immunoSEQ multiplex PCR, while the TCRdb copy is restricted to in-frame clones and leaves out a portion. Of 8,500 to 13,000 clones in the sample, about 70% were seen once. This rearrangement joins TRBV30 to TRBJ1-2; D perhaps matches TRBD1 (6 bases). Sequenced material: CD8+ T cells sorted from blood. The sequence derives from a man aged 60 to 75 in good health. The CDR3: CAWSVGDINRYGYTF. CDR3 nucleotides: TGTGCCTGGAGTGTCGGGGACATAAATCGCTATGGCTACACCTTC.